This TCR beta chain stems from a study of identical twins. This clonotype was seen only a few times. TCRdb re-analysed the 5' RACE reads in MiXCR, keeping a single row per CDR3 protein. The repertoire holds around 220,000 distinct CDR3 sequences, over 11% seen once, with around 9% in the top ten. The CDR3 length is 13 residues. CDR1 WSHSY and CDR2 SAAADI come from the germline V gene. V was clipped by 2 bases and J by 6 bases, with 8 bases between them. The rearrangement uses TRBV10-2 and TRBJ2-1; D gene unclear. This clonotype originated in a woman between 18 and 29 years old in good health. Sequencing input: memory (CD45RO+) T cells sorted from blood. The CDR3 region has the DNA TGCGCCAGCAGTGAGATCCGGGTCAATGAGCAGTTCTTC. This codes for CASSEIRVNEQFF.